This is a list of T cell receptor beta chains from one sample in a study of response to subunit inactivated influenza vaccine. TCRdb re-analysed the RT-PCR reads in MiXCR, keeping a single row per CDR3 protein. The sample shows about 700,000 distinct CDR3 sequences, around 13% of them seen only once. The sequences come from PBMCs from blood, collected roughly 15 days before vaccination. The receptors were sampled from a man aged 45 to 65 who received an inactivated influenza vaccine. The CDR3 runs from the conserved cysteine through the conserved F or W. A D gene is named only where the DNA matches it firmly.

j_gene	d_gene	v_gene	CDR3aa
TRBJ1-1	-	TRBV18	CASSPQRTDMNTEAFF
TRBJ2-6	TRBD1	TRBV5-1	CASSLGGGQGASGANVLTF
TRBJ2-2	TRBD2	TRBV11-2	CASSLVFGGRVVATGELFF
TRBJ2-5	TRBD1	TRBV7-9	CASSFGQGLNRETQYF
TRBJ2-7	-	TRBV6-2/TRBV6-3	CASSYFGYYEQYF
TRBJ1-1	-	TRBV12-5	CASALRGDTEAFF
TRBJ2-2	-	TRBV4-2	CASSHQVQDSGELFF
TRBJ2-3	-	TRBV25-1	CASSEGGANTDTQYF
TRBJ1-2	-	TRBV6-1	CASRSRGPNYGYTF
TRBJ2-3	TRBD2	TRBV25-1	CASSKTSGRFSDTQYF
TRBJ2-7	TRBD2	TRBV20-1	CSARDQGGGSREQYF
TRBJ2-7	TRBD1	TRBV5-4	CASSKSGGASSYEQYF
TRBJ1-6	-	TRBV4-1	CASSPMGRGNSPLHF
TRBJ2-7	-	TRBV12-3/TRBV12-4	CASTSRGAYEQYF
TRBJ2-1	-	TRBV4-2	CASSQDLWDNEQFF
TRBJ1-4	-	TRBV7-9	CASSPLLGEKLFF
TRBJ2-7	TRBD1	TRBV19	CAGSMWDRDGEQYF
TRBJ2-7	-	TRBV7-4	CASSLRAKRLRGNSSPEQYF
TRBJ2-1	TRBD1	TRBV12-3/TRBV12-4	CASSLGLDRGRGEQFF
TRBJ1-1	-	TRBV4-1	CASSRESRAVTEAFF
TRBJ1-5	-	TRBV20-1	CSAFENTGNQPQHF
TRBJ1-2	-	TRBV6-1	CASSEPGRGYTF
TRBJ2-7	-	TRBV6-1	CASSDILRDLRANEQYF
TRBJ2-5	TRBD1	TRBV5-1	CASSSGTGGWETQYF
TRBJ1-3	TRBD1	TRBV20-1	CSAPDRDSGNTIYF
TRBJ2-1	-	TRBV6-2/TRBV6-3	CASGPPLGEQFF
TRBJ2-7	-	TRBV12-3/TRBV12-4	CASSLSPNYEQYF
TRBJ2-7	TRBD2	TRBV12-3/TRBV12-4	CASSFGTSFYEQYF
TRBJ1-5	-	TRBV28	CASGVVNQPQHF
TRBJ2-1	-	TRBV20-1	CSAIRFGLPGNNEQFF
TRBJ1-1	-	TRBV6-2/TRBV6-3	CASTNRWGTEAFF
TRBJ2-5	TRBD2	TRBV20-1	CSAPPASGGPRPDQYF
TRBJ1-4	TRBD1	TRBV19	CARGDRVEKLFF
TRBJ1-4	-	TRBV7-9	CAAGDEKLFF
TRBJ1-2	-	TRBV6-6	CASSSTAASYGYTF
TRBJ2-3	TRBD1	TRBV5-1	CASSLGTGEDTQYF
TRBJ2-2	-	TRBV20-1	CSARSRGLRTGELFF
TRBJ2-1	TRBD2	TRBV11-2	CASSLYASGNYNEQFF
TRBJ2-3	-	TRBV3-1	CASSPNTGARTDTQYF
TRBJ2-1	-	TRBV11-2	CASRLGTSSYNEQFF
TRBJ1-2	-	TRBV7-2	CASSSGARGGYTF
TRBJ2-7	TRBD2	TRBV18	CASSDGLASEQYF
TRBJ2-7	-	TRBV9	CASSVGVTNYEQYF
TRBJ2-7	-	TRBV20-1	CSARDWARDYEQYF
TRBJ2-1	-	TRBV4-1	CASSQEWQGGHNEQFF
TRBJ2-3	-	TRBV20-1	CSARDPIRTDTQYF
TRBJ2-2	-	TRBV12-3/TRBV12-4	CASRPSGSNTGELFF
TRBJ1-6	-	TRBV7-2	CASSLVEGNSPLHF
TRBJ2-1	-	TRBV12-3/TRBV12-4	CASRMGLTYNEQFF
TRBJ2-6	TRBD1	TRBV11-1	CASSRPSGGESGANVLTF
TRBJ2-1	-	TRBV7-8	CASSLADGRRDNEQFF
TRBJ2-7	-	TRBV5-6	CASSLGRYVEQYF
TRBJ1-1	-	TRBV2	CASSEGGITTNTEAFF